These 18 T cell receptor beta chains came from one sample sequenced in a study of T-cell reconstitution after alpha-beta-depleted transplantation in children. A TCRbeta library incorporating unique molecular identifiers was prepared. MiXCR was run by TCRdb on the PCR reads, yielding one entry per CDR3 protein. The data show approximately 230,000 distinct CDR3 sequences, roughly a quarter seen once. Sequenced here: PBMCs, mostly from graft donor cells, sampled 360 days after TCRalphabeta/CD19-depleted stem cell transplant. Receptor source: a female patient between 2 and 15 years old who had a stem cell transplant for congenital amegakaryocytic thrombocytopenia, so the T cells may come from the graft donor.

At least ten counts were recorded for this clonotype. The rearrangement links TRBV10-3 to TRBJ1-2, with no clear D. The CDR3 loop spans 14 amino acids. V lost 0 bases and J lost 4, with 9 bases in between. CDR1 is ENHRY, CDR2 SYGVKD, per germline. The CDR3 region is CAISESESSYGYTF. The CDR3 region has the DNA TGTGCCATCAGTGAGTCTGAGTCTAGCTATGGCTACACCTTC.

With respect to this clonotype: A single base separates this from a much larger clone, so it may be a read error. The genes are TRBV7-3 and TRBJ2-7; D gene ambiguous. This CDR3 contains 11 residues. V lost 3 bases to trimming and J lost 2 bases, with 2 bases between them. Germline lookup yields CDR1 SGHTA and CDR2 FQGTGA. CDR3 DNA sequence: TGTGCCAGCAGCTTCACCTACGAGCAGTACTTC. Amino acid sequence: CASSFTYEQYF.

The chain uses TRBV9 and TRBJ2-2; D uncertain. V was cut by 0 bases and J by 3 bases, with 6 bases left in between. The germline V gene has CDR1 SGDLS and CDR2 YYNGEE. The CDR3 covers 14 residues. The CDR3 coding sequence is TGTGCCAGCAGCGTAGACGTGTACACCGGGGAGCTGTTTTTT. Protein product: CASSVDVYTGELFF.

This clonotype was found a few times. This chain joins TRBV6-2 or TRBV6-3 and TRBJ2-7; the D is unclear. CDR3 length equals 13 residues. V lost 0 bases, J lost 0 bases, and 3 bases lay in between. The germline gives CDR1 MNHEY, CDR2 SVGEGT. CDR3 residues: CASSYSDSYEQYF. The CDR3 DNA is TGTGCCAGCAGTTACTCGGACTCCTACGAGCAGTACTTC.

The chain combines TRBV20-1 with TRBJ2-7, with a possible D match to TRBD1 (6 bases). V was clipped by 4 bases and J by 1 base, with 17 bases between them. Germline CDR1 DFQATT, CDR2 SNEGSKA (reference sequence). This CDR3 comprises 15 residues. The DNA of the CDR3 is TGCAGTGCTACCAGCCCCGACAGGCTATCCTACGAGCAGTACTTC. This translates into CSATSPDRLSYEQYF.

The chain carries TRBV4-2 and TRBJ2-7; D remains unclear. CDR3 length equals 13 residues. Per the germline V gene, CDR1 is LGHNA and CDR2 is YNFKEQ. V was shortened by 1 base and J by 4 bases, with 8 bases between the two germline ends. In DNA form, the CDR3 reads TGTGCCAGCAGCCAAGCAACCCAATACGAGCAGTACTTC. Its protein is CASSQATQYEQYF.

V and J are TRBV11-2 and TRBJ2-3, with TRBD2 identical over 9 bases. This CDR3 region has 15 residues. Germline CDR1 is SGHAT and CDR2 is FQNNGV. Trimming cost V 3 bases and J 3 bases; bases outside gene matches: 4. The CDR3 protein is CASSLRLAATDTQYF. The DNA of the CDR3 is TGTGCCAGCAGCTTGAGACTAGCGGCAACAGATACGCAGTATTTT. Using reference TRBV11-2 and TRBJ2-3 for the parts outside the CDR3, the full variable domain is EAGVAQSPRYKIIEKRQSVAFWCNPISGHATLYWYQQILGQGPKLLIQFQNNGVVDDSQLPKDRFSAERLKGVDSTLKIQPAKLEDSAVYLCASSLRLAATDTQYFGPGTRLTVL.

In its sample, this clonotype was seen a few times. The chain joins TRBV12-3 or TRBV12-4 to TRBJ2-7; the D gene could be TRBD1 or TRBD2 (6 bases each). This CDR3 comprises 15 residues. Trimming shortened V by 3 bases and J by 3 bases, and 15 bases separated the two germline ends. CDR3 amino acids: CASSFWGALFYEQYF. CDR3 DNA sequence: TGTGCCAGCAGTTTTTGGGGGGCCCTTTTCTACGAGCAGTACTTC.

A few counts support this clonotype. The rearrangement uses TRBV4-2 and TRBJ2-3; D may be TRBD1 or TRBD2 (5 bases each). This CDR3 contains 15 residues. Trimming left V 0 bases short and J 5 bases short, with 12 bases between. Germline V gives CDR1 LGHNA, CDR2 YNFKEQ. The CDR3 region is CASSQDGAVGDTQYF. As DNA, the CDR3 is TGTGCCAGCAGCCAAGACGGGGCGGTTGGAGATACGCAGTATTTT.

The chain links TRBV4-1 to TRBJ1-4; tentative D call: TRBD1 (5 bases). Germline lookup yields CDR1 MGHRA and CDR2 YSYEKL. The V and J ends lost 2 bases and 7 bases respectively, with 14 bases between them. The CDR3 contains 15 residues. In DNA form, the CDR3 reads TGCGCCAGCAGCCAAACAGGCGTCCCTAGTGAAAAACTGTTTTTT. This translates into CASSQTGVPSEKLFF.

This chain links TRBV3-1 with TRBJ1-6, with D hard to call. The CDR3 is 15 residues long. From germline, CDR1 is LGHDT and CDR2 YNNKEL (reference sequence). Deletions cut 0 bases from V and 10 bases from J, with 13 bases between. The CDR3 nucleotides are TGTGCCAGCAGCCAAGAATTGGGCCTAGGGTCACCCCTCCACTTT. Residues: CASSQELGLGSPLHF. Full variable domain (outside the CDR3, taken from reference TRBV3-1 and TRBJ1-6): DTAVSQTPKYLVTQMGNDKSIKCEQNLGHDTMYWYKQDSKKFLKIMFSYNNKELIINETVPNRFSPKSPDKAHLNLHINSLELGDSAVYFCASSQELGLGSPLHFGNGTRLTVT.

This clonotype appeared many times. This chain links TRBV5-1 with TRBJ2-5; D gene uncertain. Deletions cut 0 bases from V and 2 bases from J, with 8 bases between. The CDR3 has 14 residues. Germline V gene sequence: CDR1 SGHRS, CDR2 YFSETQ. This CDR3 reads CASSLGQPQETQYF. Here the CDR3 DNA reads TGCGCCAGCAGCTTGGGCCAACCTCAAGAGACCCAGTACTTC.

This clonotype came up a few times. The V and J genes are TRBV29-1 and TRBJ2-1, with 7 bases that match TRBD2. Germline CDR1 and CDR2: SQVTM and ANQGSEA. The CDR3 totals 13 residues. V lost 4 bases to trimming and J lost 13 bases; unmatched junction nucleotides: 13. The CDR3 loop reads CSVAAGEGVDQFF. The CDR3 coding sequence is TGCAGCGTTGCGGCGGGAGAGGGTGTAGATCAGTTCTTC.

The rearrangement uses TRBV7-2 and TRBJ2-3; the match to TRBD2 covers 7 bases. CDR1 SGHTA and CDR2 FQGNSA come from the germline V gene. After removal of 1 base from V and 5 bases from J, the junction contained 12 bases not matched to a gene. This CDR3 comprises 17 residues. Written as DNA, the CDR3 is TGTGCCAGCAGCTTAGGCTTATTCGCGGGAGTGAGAGATACGCAGTATTTT. Protein: CASSLGLFAGVRDTQYF.

V is TRBV12-3 or TRBV12-4 and J is TRBJ2-2; D remains unclear. This CDR3 has 15 residues. The V end was cut by 3 bases, the J end by 5 bases, with 13 bases between. The CDR3 coding sequence is TGTGCCAGCAGTTTGATGCTAGTTGTAACCGGGGAGCTGTTTTTT. As protein: CASSLMLVVTGELFF.

The chain links TRBV5-1 to TRBJ2-7; 13 bases agree with TRBD2. V shed 4 bases, J shed 5 bases, and the junction held 9 bases outside the gene matches. The CDR3 extends over 16 amino acids. The germline gives CDR1 SGHRS, CDR2 YFSETQ. CDR3 protein: CASSHSGTSGVHEQYF. The CDR3 DNA reads TGCGCCAGCAGCCACTCCGGGACTAGCGGGGTCCACGAGCAGTACTTC.

The CDR3 sequence: CASSSPTRTGNQEQYF. The CDR3 DNA sequence: TGTGCCAGCAGCTCCCCCACCCGAACAGGGAATCAAGAGCAGTACTTC. The chain is built from TRBV7-9 and TRBJ2-7, with TRBD1 as a possible D gene (6 bases). Trimming cost V 4 bases and J 7 bases, with 23 bases left between them. Germline loops: CDR1 SEHNR, CDR2 FQNEAQ (reference sequence). The CDR3 consists of 16 residues.

CDR3 loop: CASRREVRTREAFF. The CDR3, as DNA: TGTGCCAGTAGGAGAGAAGTCAGGACACGCGAAGCTTTCTTT. The chain carries TRBV19 and TRBJ1-1, with D possibly TRBD1 on 5 matching bases. V was shortened by 6 bases and J by 8 bases, with 19 bases between the two germline ends. CDR1 and CDR2 from the germline V gene are LNHDA and SQIVND (reference sequence). The CDR3 is made up of 14 amino acids.